This T cell receptor (beta chain) stems from a study of T cell responses to AZD1222 COVID-19 vaccine. General study points: Elevations in Spike-specific TCR breadth and depth followed administration of two AZD1222 doses. Donors, mostly white British, included more females; clonal diversity was possibly underestimated.

The study pooled second doses at about 4 or about 12 weeks. Assay: immunoSEQ multiplex PCR; the TCRdb copy retains only in-frame clones and omits some. The sample consists of about 180,000 clones, approximately 86% of them appearing once. Comments on this clone: Its target is not known.

CDR3 size: 16 residues. V was pared by 5 bases and J by 0 bases, with 13 bases between. Germline V CDR1 and CDR2: SGHVS, FQNEAQ. Source: peripheral blood, taken 28 days after the second AZD1222 dose. The origin of this receptor is an adult who received the AZD1222 COVID-19 vaccine. The chain recombines TRBV7-8 with TRBJ2-2, with D possibly called TRBD1 or TRBD2 (6 bases each). This chain's CDR3 is CASSREGGTNTGELFF. CDR3 coding DNA: TGTGCCAGCAGCCGAGAGGGGGGCACGAACACCGGGGAGCTGTTTTTT. Using reference TRBV7-8 and TRBJ2-2 for the parts outside the CDR3, the full variable domain is GAGVSQSPRYKVAKRGQDVALRCDPISGHVSLFWYQQALGQGPEFLTYFQNEAQLDKSGLPSDRFFAERPEGSVSTLKIQRTQQEDSAVYLCASSREGGTNTGELFFGEGSRLTVL.